What follows are 31 T cell receptor beta chains derived from one specimen sequenced in a study of blood T cell repertoires in COVID-19. The repertoire was sequenced with immunoSEQ multiplex PCR; TCRdb's copy has only in-frame clones and lacks some. This sample has about 230,000 clones, with 85% to 90% found just once. Material: PBMCs or T cells enriched from blood (not recorded which). All receptors come from a man between 18 and 29 years old who had recovered from COVID-19.

The chain carries TRBV11-2 and TRBJ1-3, with D uncertain. The CDR3 totals 16 residues. Trimming cost V 0 bases and J 4 bases, with 13 bases left between them. Per the germline V gene, CDR1 is SGHAT and CDR2 is FQNNGV. In nucleotides, the CDR3 is TGTGCCAGCAGCTTAGATCCTGCCGGGTACGGAAACACCATATATTTT. Amino acids: CASSLDPAGYGNTIYF.

This chain connects TRBV10-2 to TRBJ1-3, with D perhaps TRBD1 (6 bases). Germline values: CDR1 WSHSY, CDR2 SAAADI. V gave up 4 bases and J gave up 0 bases, with 13 bases separating them. The CDR3 runs 16 residues. CDR3 bases: TGCGCCAGCAGTGTCTCAGGGGCCGACTCTGGAAACACCATATATTTT. Translation gives CASSVSGADSGNTIYF.

V is TRBV30 and J is TRBJ2-2, with a possible D match to TRBD1 (5 bases). V gave up 6 bases and J gave up 2 bases, with 10 bases separating them. The germline V gene encodes CDR1 GTSNPN and CDR2 SVGIG (reference sequence). CDR3 length: 13 residues. This CDR3 is CACGADNTGELFF. As DNA, the CDR3 is TGTGCCTGTGGGGCGGACAACACCGGGGAGCTGTTTTTT.

The rearrangement links TRBV19 to TRBJ1-6, with D possibly matching TRBD1 (5 bases). The CDR3 runs 15 residues. Trimming removed 7 bases from V and 9 bases from J, with 19 bases in between. Germline assignment: CDR1 LNHDA and CDR2 SQIVND (reference sequence). CDR3 amino acids: CASKTGTPRGSPLHF. The DNA of the CDR3 is TGTGCCAGTAAGACTGGGACTCCGAGAGGTTCACCCCTCCACTTT.

The chain employs TRBV28 and TRBJ1-4; TRBD1 matches 7 bases. The CDR3 length is 18 residues. Unmatched junction bases numbered 14, after V lost 5 bases and J lost 2 bases. Germline V gene sequence: CDR1 MDHEN, CDR2 SYDVKM. The CDR3 is CASSITRQGRGTNEKLFF. The DNA for the CDR3 is TGTGCCAGCAGTATTACCAGACAGGGTCGAGGGACTAATGAAAAACTGTTTTTT.

This chain links TRBV10-2 with TRBJ2-1; 8 bases fit TRBD1. The CDR3 is 17 residues long. Germline loops: CDR1 WSHSY, CDR2 SAAADI. J gave up 2 bases and V 0 bases, and 6 bases lay outside the gene matches. In nucleotides, the CDR3 is TGCGCCAGCAGTGAGTCGACGGGGACAGGAGCCTACAATGAGCAGTTCTTC. This gives the protein CASSESTGTGAYNEQFF.

The J gene is TRBJ1-6, the V gene TRBV3-1 (or the pseudogene TRBV3-2), with 8 nucleotides matching TRBD1. This CDR3 comprises 14 residues. Germline values: CDR1 LGHDT, CDR2 YNNKEL (reference sequence). With V trimmed by 3 bases and J by 9 bases, 4 bases remained unmatched. DNA of the CDR3: TGTGCCAGCAGCCATGGGACAGGCGCTTCACCCCTCCACTTT. Amino acid sequence: CASSHGTGASPLHF.

The genes are TRBV4-2 and TRBJ2-5, with D possibly being TRBD2 (5 bases). The CDR3 loop spans 15 amino acids. Germline lookup yields CDR1 LGHNA and CDR2 YNFKEQ. V was cut by 1 base and J by 2 bases, with 11 bases left in between. CDR3 region: CASSQVRSAQETQYF. The CDR3 DNA sequence: TGTGCCAGCAGCCAAGTACGTAGCGCACAAGAGACCCAGTACTTC.

V is TRBV7-9 and J is TRBJ1-6; 11 bases fit TRBD1. The V and J ends lost 5 bases and 5 bases, in that order; junction bases with no gene match: 5. The V gene's germline CDR1 is SEHNR and CDR2 FQNEAQ (reference sequence). The CDR3 has 16 residues. This chain's CDR3 is CASSPGQGANNSPLHF. The CDR3 DNA reads as TGTGCCAGCAGCCCCGGACAGGGGGCGAATAATTCACCCCTCCACTTT.

The chain uses TRBV15 and TRBJ1-4, with 8 nucleotides matching TRBD1. This CDR3 spans 16 amino acids. J lost 11 bases, V lost 5 bases, and 16 bases had no gene match. Germline assignment: CDR1 LNHNV and CDR2 YYDKDF (reference sequence). CDR3 nucleotide sequence: TGTGCCACCAGCCGACCGAGCTGGCAGGGGGCCAGGAAACTGTTTTTT. It is translated as CATSRPSWQGARKLFF.

The genes are TRBV29-1 and TRBJ1-1; D might be TRBD1 (6 bases). Trimming stripped 0 bases from V and 5 bases from J, with 10 bases between. Germline assignment: CDR1 SQVTM and CDR2 ANQGSEA. This CDR3 contains 13 residues. The chain's CDR3 is CSVEDPTGTEAFF. The CDR3 bases are TGCAGCGTTGAAGATCCCACAGGGACTGAAGCTTTCTTT.

This CDR3 reads CASSLAGQLNEKLFF. In DNA, the CDR3 is TGTGCCAGCAGCTTAGCGGGACAGTTAAATGAAAAACTGTTTTTT. This chain connects TRBV7-9 to TRBJ1-4; 7 positions agree with TRBD1. V lost 0 bases, J lost 5 bases, and 3 bases stayed unmatched. The germline CDR1 and CDR2 sequences are SEHNR and FQNEAQ (reference sequence). CDR3 length: 15 residues.

V gene TRBV18 combines with J gene TRBJ1-5; D remains ambiguous. Trimming left V 5 bases short and J 4 bases short, with 9 bases between. The CDR3 has 13 amino acids. Germline-derived CDR1 and CDR2 are KGHSH and LQKENI. This CDR3 is CASSNGENQPQHF. The CDR3 DNA is TGTGCCAGCTCAAACGGGGAAAATCAGCCCCAGCATTTT.

J is TRBJ2-2 and V is TRBV27, with 7 positions matching TRBD2. This CDR3 region has 14 residues. Trimming removed 6 bases from V and 6 bases from J; junction bases left unmatched: 7. The germline CDR1 and CDR2 sequences are MNHEY and SMNVEV (reference sequence). The CDR3 protein is CASRGGSGAGELFF. In DNA form, the CDR3 reads TGTGCCAGCAGGGGAGGGAGTGGCGCCGGGGAGCTGTTTTTT.

The chain combines TRBV29-1 with TRBJ1-4; 9 bases match TRBD1. Germline loops: CDR1 SQVTM, CDR2 ANQGSEA. V was pared by 5 bases and J by 0 bases, with 7 bases of the junction left unmatched. The CDR3 runs to 16 residues. The DNA of the CDR3 is TGCAGCGTTCTAGGGACAGGGTTCGCAACTAATGAAAAACTGTTTTTT. Amino acids: CSVLGTGFATNEKLFF.

V is TRBV27 and J is TRBJ2-1; D is ambiguous. The CDR3 has 11 residues. CDR1 and CDR2 (germline): MNHEY, SMNVEV (reference sequence). V was clipped by 7 bases and J by 4 bases, with 5 bases between them. CDR3 residues: CASTGYNEQFF. The DNA of the CDR3 is TGTGCCAGCACCGGTTACAATGAGCAGTTCTTC.

The V call is TRBV28, the J call TRBJ1-5; a possible D gene is TRBD1 (6 bases). Germline V gene data show CDR1 as MDHEN and CDR2 as SYDVKM. This CDR3 has 15 residues. Trimming removed 7 bases from V and 1 base from J, with 14 bases in between. DNA for the CDR3: TGTGCCAGCAAAGGGGGAGCCTACAGCAATCAGCCCCAGCATTTT. This codes for CASKGGAYSNQPQHF.

The rearrangement links TRBV27 to TRBJ1-2; no clear D gene. The ends were cut back, 4 bases at V and 1 base at J, with 19 bases in the middle. Germline V gene sequence: CDR1 MNHEY, CDR2 SMNVEV (reference sequence). This CDR3 contains 17 residues. CDR3 loop: CASSWPLEGELNYGYTF. As DNA, the CDR3 is TGTGCCAGCAGTTGGCCTTTAGAAGGAGAACTTAACTATGGCTACACCTTC.

The V call is TRBV6-1, the J call TRBJ1-1, with D unclear. The germline CDR1 and CDR2 sequences are MNHNS and SASEGT. V gave up 2 bases and J gave up 3 bases, with 7 bases separating them. The CDR3 is 13 amino acids. CDR3 bases: TGTGCCAGCAGTGAACGGTACCACACTGAAGCTTTCTTT. Its translation is CASSERYHTEAFF.

The genes are TRBV19 and TRBJ2-7; 8 bases line up with TRBD1. With 5 bases clipped from V and 1 base from J, the junction kept 4 bases outside the gene matches. This CDR3 contains 14 residues. Looked up from germline, CDR1 is LNHDA and CDR2 is SQIVND (reference sequence). The CDR3 here is CASSAWDRSYEQYF. The CDR3 DNA follows: TGTGCCAGTAGTGCCTGGGACAGGTCCTACGAGCAGTACTTC.

The chain couples TRBV5-1 to TRBJ2-2; maybe TRBD2 (6 bases). Between the trimmed V and J ends, which lost 6 bases and 6 bases, there was a span of 18 bases. Germline CDR1 SGHRS, CDR2 YFSETQ. The length of the CDR3 is 15 residues. CDR3: CASKSGEYQAGELFF. CDR3 bases: TGCGCCAGCAAATCGGGGGAATATCAGGCCGGGGAGCTGTTTTTT.

CDR3 protein: CASSSRGLHTEAFF. In DNA form, the CDR3 reads TGTGCCAGCAGTAGCAGGGGTCTGCACACTGAAGCTTTCTTT. V usage is TRBV2 and J usage is TRBJ1-1, with D maybe TRBD1 (6 bases). The CDR3 totals 14 residues. Germline lookup yields CDR1 SNHLY and CDR2 FYNNEI. V lost 5 bases and J lost 3, with 13 bases in between.

This chain joins TRBV19 and TRBJ1-6; possibly TRBD1 for D (5 bases). V was cut by 0 bases and J by 7 bases, with 16 bases left in between. This CDR3 is 17 amino acids long. From germline, CDR1 is LNHDA and CDR2 SQIVND (reference sequence). The CDR3 DNA reads TGTGCCAGTAGTATAGATCTTCCGGGCAGGGTGAATTCACCCCTCCACTTT. It translates to CASSIDLPGRVNSPLHF.

The chain combines TRBV5-4 with TRBJ2-3; 7 positions match TRBD2. Germline CDR1 reads SGHNT; CDR2 reads YYREEE (reference sequence). With 4 bases clipped from V and 6 bases from J, the junction kept 5 bases outside the gene matches. The CDR3 runs 13 residues. Here the CDR3 reads CASSPWGGDTQYF. In DNA, the CDR3 is TGTGCCAGCAGCCCGTGGGGGGGGGATACGCAGTATTTT.

The rearrangement links TRBV9 to TRBJ2-6, with D maybe TRBD1 (6 bases). Germline assignment: CDR1 SGDLS and CDR2 YYNGEE. This CDR3 has 16 residues. Trimming cost V 0 bases and J 5 bases, with 12 bases left between them. This chain's CDR3 is CASSVAGGGRANVLTF. The CDR3 DNA reads TGTGCCAGCAGCGTAGCTGGGGGCGGTCGGGCCAACGTCCTGACTTTC.

This sequence joins TRBV5-1 and TRBJ2-7; TRBD1 agrees at 9 bases. CDR1 SGHRS and CDR2 YFSETQ come from the germline V gene. The V and J ends lost 2 bases and 1 base, in that order; junction bases with no gene match: 4. The CDR3 runs to 15 residues. The CDR3 loop reads CASSFEGTGSYEQYF. The CDR3 DNA reads TGCGCCAGCAGCTTTGAAGGGACAGGGTCCTACGAGCAGTACTTC.

This clone was counted only a few times. The V call is TRBV11-2, the J call TRBJ2-1; 8 nucleotides agree with TRBD2. CDR1 is SGHAT, CDR2 FQNNGV, per germline. V trimming: 1 base; J trimming: 8 bases; junction bases outside the gene matches: 16. The CDR3 totals 18 residues. The CDR3 region has the DNA TGTGCCAGCAGCTTAGGGGGGGGAGCGGGAGTTGTTCGGCATGAGCAGTTCTTC. Translated, it gives CASSLGGGAGVVRHEQFF. Looking up the rest from reference TRBV11-2 and TRBJ2-1 gives the full variable domain: EAGVAQSPRYKIIEKRQSVAFWCNPISGHATLYWYQQILGQGPKLLIQFQNNGVVDDSQLPKDRFSAERLKGVDSTLKIQPAKLEDSAVYLCASSLGGGAGVVRHEQFFGPGTRLTVL.

V is TRBV7-9 and J is TRBJ2-7, with 7 bases identical to TRBD2. The CDR3 extends over 18 amino acids. V gave up 6 bases and J gave up 4 bases; unmatched junction bases: 21. Germline lookup yields CDR1 SEHNR and CDR2 FQNEAQ (reference sequence). CDR3 DNA sequence: TGTGCCAGCAGTTTTATCCCCTTCCTAGCGGAGGTAGAGTACGAGCAGTACTTC. It yields the protein CASSFIPFLAEVEYEQYF.

The gene calls are TRBV28 and TRBJ2-7; possible D gene TRBD2, 6 bases. This CDR3 comprises 14 residues. Between the trimmed V and J ends, which lost 8 bases and 5 bases, there was a span of 19 bases. Per the germline V gene, CDR1 is MDHEN and CDR2 is SYDVKM. CDR3 region: CASRESGDPHEQYF. The CDR3 nucleotides are TGTGCCAGCCGCGAGTCGGGAGACCCCCACGAGCAGTACTTC.

This chain connects TRBV6-1 to TRBJ2-7, with D unclear. Germline lookup yields CDR1 MNHNS and CDR2 SASEGT. Trimming left V 2 bases short and J 4 bases short, with 21 bases between. The length of the CDR3 is 17 residues. The CDR3 region is CASSEIQVFDTRYEQYF. The CDR3 coding sequence is TGTGCCAGCAGTGAAATCCAGGTGTTCGACACACGATACGAGCAGTACTTC.

The chain uses TRBV28 and TRBJ2-5, with 11 bases fitting TRBD1. Germline-derived CDR1 and CDR2 are MDHEN and SYDVKM. V lost 5 bases and J lost 5; bases outside the gene matches: 10. The CDR3 contains 16 residues. CDR3 sequence: CASSRAGTGGWETQYF. CDR3 DNA: TGTGCCAGCAGTCGAGCCGGGACAGGGGGATGGGAGACCCAGTACTTC.